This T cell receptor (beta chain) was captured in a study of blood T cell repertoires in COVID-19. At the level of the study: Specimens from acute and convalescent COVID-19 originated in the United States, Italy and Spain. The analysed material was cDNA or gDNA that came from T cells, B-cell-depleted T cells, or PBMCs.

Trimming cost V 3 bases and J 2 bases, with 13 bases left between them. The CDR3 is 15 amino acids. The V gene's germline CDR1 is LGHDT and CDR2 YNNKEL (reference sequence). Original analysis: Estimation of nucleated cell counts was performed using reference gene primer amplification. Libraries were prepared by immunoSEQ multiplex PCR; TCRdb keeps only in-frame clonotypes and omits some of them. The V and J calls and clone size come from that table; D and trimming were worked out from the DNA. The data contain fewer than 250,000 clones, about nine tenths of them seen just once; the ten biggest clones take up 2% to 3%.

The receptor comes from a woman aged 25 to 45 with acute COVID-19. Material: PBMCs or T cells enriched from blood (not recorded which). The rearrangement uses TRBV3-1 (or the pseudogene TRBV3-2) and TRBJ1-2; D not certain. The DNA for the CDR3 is TGTGCCAGCAGCCAGTTGCGGGGTGAGAACTATGGCTACACCTTC. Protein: CASSQLRGENYGYTF.